Sequencing of this TCR beta chain was carried out in a study of response to subunit inactivated influenza vaccine. Each CDR3 protein gets one entry after TCRdb re-called the RT-PCR reads with MiXCR. The sample lists hundreds of thousands of distinct CDR3 sequences, 9.5% to 12% seen once, with about an eighth in the top ten. Findings and caveats of the study: Every seasonal influenza vaccination brings in few new T cells, the authors suggested.

V gave up 7 bases and J gave up 5 bases; unmatched junction bases: 4. CDR1 is ENHRY, CDR2 SYGVKD, per germline. This CDR3 contains 14 residues. In its sample, this clonotype was seen a few times. Its antigen is unknown. The chain employs TRBV10-3 and TRBJ2-7, with TRBD2 identical over 14 bases. The material sequenced was PBMCs from blood, taken 45 days after vaccination. This receptor was identified in a man between 45 and 60 years old who received an inactivated influenza vaccine. The CDR3 nucleotides read TGTGCCATCACCGGGACTAGCGGGAGCCACGAGCAGTACTTC. Translated, it gives CAITGTSGSHEQYF.